This paragraph covers one T cell receptor beta chain sequence. Its cognate antigen is unknown. The record originates from a study of OX40 agonist ivuxolimab in advanced cancers. Study as a whole: Cancers in dose escalation were hepatocellular, melanoma, renal cell and head and neck.

V shed 0 bases, J shed 5 bases, and the junction held 9 bases outside the gene matches. This CDR3 has 16 residues. Germline V lookup: CDR1 LGHNA, CDR2 YSLEER. General study results and limits: A proportion of nonresponders additionally exhibited low normalized T-cell clonal expansion.

The data were produced by immunoSEQ multiplex PCR, yet TCRdb's version contains in-frame clones alone and is incomplete. The sample holds tens of thousands of clones, approximately 87% seen once. The chain links TRBV4-3 to TRBJ2-7, with 8 bases matching TRBD2. This specimen consisted of CD4+ or CD8+ T cells sorted from blood, obtained in a trial of the OX40 agonist ivuxolimab. The clonotype was recovered from an adult with an advanced solid tumor such as melanoma, head and neck, liver or kidney cancer. CDR3 nucleotide sequence: TGCGCCAGCAGCCAAGACCCCCAAGCGGGGGTCCACGAGCAGTACTTC. It yields the protein CASSQDPQAGVHEQYF.